A selection of T cell receptor beta chains follows, all from one sample in a study of T cell responses to AZD1222 COVID-19 vaccine. TCRdb keeps only in-frame clones here, not all; method: immunoSEQ multiplex PCR. The sample comprises roughly 140,000 clones, 80% to 90% of which are singletons, and roughly 1.7% rests with the top ten. The specimen was peripheral blood, collected on day 0 of AZD1222 vaccination. The source is an adult in good health. CDR3s leave out the opening cysteine and the closing phenylalanine or tryptophan. Each record gives: V gene, J gene, clone size, CDR3 protein. Expanded clones are given a class, and other clones once, few, many or no size at all.

TRBV27	TRBJ1-5	-	ATSRDRGRGNQPQH
TRBV6-6	TRBJ2-2	once	ASSETPGLAGGLFAGELF
TRBV5-8	TRBJ2-2	-	ASSFNPGELF
TRBV30	TRBJ2-7	-	AWRQPPYVEQY
TRBV12-3/TRBV12-4	TRBJ1-1	once	ASSSNTEAF
TRBV6-1	TRBJ2-7	-	ASSEGSGHEQY
TRBV18	TRBJ1-1	-	ASSPPGAYTNTEAF
TRBV5-8	TRBJ1-3	few	ASSLRTGAGNTIY
TRBV6-5	TRBJ2-3	-	ASRDTGTGKDTQY
TRBV4-1	TRBJ2-2	-	ASSQLRTSGGPGELF
TRBV19	TRBJ1-1	few	ASSPRGTRAF
TRBV3-1/TRBV3-2	TRBJ2-6	few	ASTRRYYNREGTTGANVLT
TRBV7-8	TRBJ1-3	-	ASSLDSIGTDNN
TRBV5-1	TRBJ2-1	-	ASSLGMARGGNEQF
TRBV12-5	TRBJ2-1	-	ASGLGLGTGGGNEQF
TRBV18	TRBJ1-2	once	ASTTNSNYGYT
TRBV11-3	TRBJ2-5	-	ASSLGTDLETQY
TRBV19	TRBJ1-3	-	ASTSTGAGNTIY
TRBV12-3/TRBV12-4	TRBJ1-2	-	ASSLNRGDGYT
TRBV27	TRBJ1-2	-	ASSIGSDYGYT
TRBV29-1	TRBJ1-1	-	SGTGSTEAF
TRBV28	TRBJ1-6	-	ASRRDRTSPLH
TRBV30	TRBJ1-5	-	AWSRQANQPQH
TRBV10-2	TRBJ1-1	-	ASRGLRTEAF
TRBV7-6	TRBJ2-7	-	ASSWGQGGHEQY
TRBV2	TRBJ2-7	-	ASRDRVDEQY
TRBV19	TRBJ1-2	-	ASSITAGTATNYGYT
TRBV5-1	TRBJ2-5	-	ASSPSGGRQETQY
TRBV27	TRBJ2-7	-	ASRAQNNPYEQY
TRBV19	TRBJ1-1	-	ASSIKVGTNTEAF
TRBV15	TRBJ1-2	few	ATSRDMMGADGYT
TRBV27	TRBJ1-1	-	ASSLSSSTEAF
TRBV3-1/TRBV3-2	TRBJ1-2	-	ASSLSLSGDGITYGYT
TRBV30	TRBJ1-6	-	AWSSNRGGNSPLH
TRBV24-1	TRBJ2-1	-	ATSGQAADEQF
TRBV19	TRBJ1-1	-	ASSRGVTEAF
TRBV6-6	TRBJ1-2	-	ASRPDSSYGYT